These 4 T cell receptor beta chains came from one sample sequenced in a study of blood T cell repertoires in COVID-19. Measured with immunoSEQ multiplex PCR; TCRdb has only the in-frame clones, and not every one. The top ten hold approximately 40% of the sample, which has 140,000 to 150,000 clones, about 87% seen once. Specimen: peripheral blood. These receptors came from a human donor in a cohort sampled during active COVID-19.

This clone was observed once. The genes are TRBV5-6 and TRBJ1-6; no firm D call. The germline V and J ends were trimmed by 4 bases and 14 bases, with 16 bases remaining between them. Per the germline V gene, CDR1 is SGHDT and CDR2 is YYEEEE. The CDR3 has 13 residues. CDR3 sequence (DNA): TGTGCCAGCAGCCCGCGGGAGGGCCGAGCCCTCCACTTT. As protein: CASSPREGRALHF. Full variable domain (outside the CDR3, taken from reference TRBV5-6 and TRBJ1-6): DAGVTQSPTHLIKTRGQQVTLRCSPKSGHDTVSWYQQALGQGPQFIFQYYEEEERQRGNFPDRFSGHQFPNYSSELNVNALLLGDSALYLCASSPREGRALHFGNGTRLTVT.

In its sample, this clone was seen a few times. The V gene is TRBV7-3, the J gene TRBJ2-2; D unclear. Germline V lookup: CDR1 SGHTA, CDR2 FQGTGA. The V end lost 2 bases, the J end lost 2 bases, and 9 bases lay between the germline ends. The CDR3 covers 15 residues. DNA of the CDR3: TGTGCCAGCAGCTTAGGTCACTCTAACACCGGGGAGCTGTTTTTT. Translating it yields CASSLGHSNTGELFF.

This sequence joins TRBV6-5 and TRBJ2-7; D is possibly TRBD1 (5 bases). CDR3 length: 13 amino acids. Per germline, CDR1 MNHEY and CDR2 SVGAGI. V lost 6 bases and J lost 3, with 12 bases in between. The CDR3 sequence is CASRPTVLYEQYF. The CDR3 DNA reads TGTGCCAGCAGACCGACAGTCCTCTACGAGCAGTACTTC.

The chain has TRBV9 and TRBJ2-7; TRBD2 agrees at 9 bases. The germline gives CDR1 SGDLS, CDR2 YYNGEE. This CDR3 region has 15 residues. The V segment lost 4 bases and the J segment 6 bases; nucleotides outside the gene matches: 11. The CDR3 here is CASSPSGTSRGEQYF. Here the CDR3 DNA reads TGTGCCAGCAGCCCATCAGGGACTAGCCGGGGCGAGCAGTACTTC. The variable domain in full, completed from reference TRBV9 and TRBJ2-7, reads DSGVTQTPKHLITATGQRVTLRCSPRSGDLSVYWYQQSLDQGLQFLIQYYNGEERAKGNILERFSAQQFPDLHSELNLSSLELGDSALYFCASSPSGTSRGEQYFGPGTRLTVT.